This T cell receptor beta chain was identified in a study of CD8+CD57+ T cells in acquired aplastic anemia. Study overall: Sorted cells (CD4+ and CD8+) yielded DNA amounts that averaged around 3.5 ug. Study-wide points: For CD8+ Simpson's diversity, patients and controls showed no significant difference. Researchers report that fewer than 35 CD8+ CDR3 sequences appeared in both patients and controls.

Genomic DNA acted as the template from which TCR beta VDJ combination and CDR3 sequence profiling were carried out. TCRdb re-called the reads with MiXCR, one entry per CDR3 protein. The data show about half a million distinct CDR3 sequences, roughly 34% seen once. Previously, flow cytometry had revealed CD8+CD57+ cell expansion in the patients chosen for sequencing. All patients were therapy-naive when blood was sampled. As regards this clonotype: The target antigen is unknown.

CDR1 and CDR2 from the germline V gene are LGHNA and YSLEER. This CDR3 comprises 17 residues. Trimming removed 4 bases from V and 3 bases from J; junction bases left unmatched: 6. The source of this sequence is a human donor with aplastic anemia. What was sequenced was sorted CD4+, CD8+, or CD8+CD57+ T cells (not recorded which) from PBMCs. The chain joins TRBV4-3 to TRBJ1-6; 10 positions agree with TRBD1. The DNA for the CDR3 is TGCGCCAGCAGCCTCCGATGGGACAGGGGCTATAATTCACCCCTCCACTTT. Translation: CASSLRWDRGYNSPLHF.